This note documents a single TCR beta chain sequence. The target antigen is unknown. The CDR3 is made up of 14 amino acids. Per germline, CDR1 LNHNV and CDR2 YYDKDF (reference sequence). Trimming cost V 0 bases and J 5 bases, with 11 bases left between them. Researchers took RNA transcripts and amplified TCR beta CDR3 regions from them. Second-round multiplex PCR followed a first-round RT-PCR using HTBI primers. TCRdb called the multiplex PCR reads again in MiXCR, with one record for every CDR3 protein. The sample carries some 250,000 distinct CDR3 sequences, around 50% recorded once. In donors with ophthalmopathy, activity was moderate-to-severe, with CAS ≥3, NOSPECS ≥4 and duration under 3 months. This specimen comes from a study of Graves' ophthalmopathy and Graves' hyperthyroidism. Findings of the study overall: Ophthalmopathy versus stable hyperthyroidism: 13-signature model gave 87.88% sensitivity, 75% to 82% specificity. Both an approximately 69% sensitivity and an approximately 76% specificity characterized the model's predictions of ophthalmopathy progression.

Sequencing input: peripheral blood. The V gene is TRBV15, the J gene TRBJ2-7, with D maybe TRBD1 (6 bases). The receptor's source is an adult man with Graves' ophthalmopathy. DNA for the CDR3: TGTGCCACCAGCAGAGACAGGGGAACAGACGAGCAGTACTTC. It codes for CATSRDRGTDEQYF.